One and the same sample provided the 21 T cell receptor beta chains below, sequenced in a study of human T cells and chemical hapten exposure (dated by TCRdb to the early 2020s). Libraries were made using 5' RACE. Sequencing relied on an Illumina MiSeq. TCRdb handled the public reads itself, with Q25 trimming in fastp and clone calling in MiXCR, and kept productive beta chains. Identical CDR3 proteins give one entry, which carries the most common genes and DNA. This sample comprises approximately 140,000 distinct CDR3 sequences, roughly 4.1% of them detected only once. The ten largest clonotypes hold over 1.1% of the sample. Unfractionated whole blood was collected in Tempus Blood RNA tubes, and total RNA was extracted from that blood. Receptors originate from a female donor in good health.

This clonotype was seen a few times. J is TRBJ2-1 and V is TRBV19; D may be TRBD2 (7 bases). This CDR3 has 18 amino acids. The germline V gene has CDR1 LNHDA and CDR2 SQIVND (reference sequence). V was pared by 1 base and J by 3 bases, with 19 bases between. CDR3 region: CASSIAGVGGGVYNEQFF. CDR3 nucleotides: TGTGCCAGTAGTATAGCCGGAGTCGGCGGGGGCGTCTACAATGAGCAGTTCTTC.

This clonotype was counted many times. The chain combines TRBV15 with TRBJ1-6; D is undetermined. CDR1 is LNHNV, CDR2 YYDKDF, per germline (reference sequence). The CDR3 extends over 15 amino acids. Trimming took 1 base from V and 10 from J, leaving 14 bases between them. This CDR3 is CATSRVRVGSSPLHF. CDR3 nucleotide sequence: TGTGCCACCAGCAGAGTTAGGGTGGGTAGCTCACCCCTCCACTTT. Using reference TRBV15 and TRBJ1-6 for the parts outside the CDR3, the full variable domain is DAMVIQNPRYQVTQFGKPVTLSCSQTLNHNVMYWYQQKSSQAPKLLFHYYDKDFNNEADTPDNFQSRRPNTSFCFLDIRSPGLGDTAMYLCATSRVRVGSSPLHFGNGTRLTVT.

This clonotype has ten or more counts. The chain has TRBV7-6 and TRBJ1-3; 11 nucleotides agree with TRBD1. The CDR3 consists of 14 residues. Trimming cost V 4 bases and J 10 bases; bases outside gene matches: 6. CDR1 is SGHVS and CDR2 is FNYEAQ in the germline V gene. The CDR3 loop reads CASSSGQGANTIYF. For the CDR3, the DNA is TGTGCCAGCAGCTCAGGACAGGGGGCTAATACCATATATTTT.

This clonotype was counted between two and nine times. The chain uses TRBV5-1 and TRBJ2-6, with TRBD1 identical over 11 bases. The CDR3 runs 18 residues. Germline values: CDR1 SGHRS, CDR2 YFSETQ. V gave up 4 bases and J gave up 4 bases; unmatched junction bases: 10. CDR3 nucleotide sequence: TGCGCCAGCAGCCGCCCCGGACAGGGGGCGAAGGGGGCCAACGTCCTGACTTTC. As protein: CASSRPGQGAKGANVLTF.

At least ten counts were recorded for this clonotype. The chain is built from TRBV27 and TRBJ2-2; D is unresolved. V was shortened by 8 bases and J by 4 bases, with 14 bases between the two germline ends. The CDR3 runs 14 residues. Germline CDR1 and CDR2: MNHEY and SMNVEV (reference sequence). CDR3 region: CASCPRPATGELFF. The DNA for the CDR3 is TGTGCCAGCTGCCCCAGGCCGGCCACCGGGGAGCTGTTTTTT.

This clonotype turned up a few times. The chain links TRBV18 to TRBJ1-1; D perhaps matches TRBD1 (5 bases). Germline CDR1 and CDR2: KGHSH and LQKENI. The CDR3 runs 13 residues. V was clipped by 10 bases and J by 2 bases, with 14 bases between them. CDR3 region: CATGAALNTEAFF. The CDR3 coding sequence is TGTGCCACCGGGGCGGCTCTTAACACTGAAGCTTTCTTT.

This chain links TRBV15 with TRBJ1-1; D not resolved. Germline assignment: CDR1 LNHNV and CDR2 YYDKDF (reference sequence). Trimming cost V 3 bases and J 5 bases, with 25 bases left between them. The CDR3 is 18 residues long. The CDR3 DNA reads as TGTGCCACCAGCAGGAGTTTGGTCCTGGAGGGAGGTCGGACTGAAGCTTTCTTT. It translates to CATSRSLVLEGGRTEAFF.

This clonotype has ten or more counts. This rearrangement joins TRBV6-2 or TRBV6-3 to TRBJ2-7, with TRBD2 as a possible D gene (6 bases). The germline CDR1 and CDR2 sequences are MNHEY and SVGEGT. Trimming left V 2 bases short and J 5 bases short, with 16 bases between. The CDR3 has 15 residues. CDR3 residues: CASSYKSGSPDEQYF. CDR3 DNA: TGTGCCAGCAGTTACAAGAGCGGGTCGCCGGACGAGCAGTACTTC.

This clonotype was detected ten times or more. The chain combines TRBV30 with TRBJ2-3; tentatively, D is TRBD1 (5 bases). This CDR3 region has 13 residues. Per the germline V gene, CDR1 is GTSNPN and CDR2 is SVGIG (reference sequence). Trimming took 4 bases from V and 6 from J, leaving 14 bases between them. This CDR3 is CAWTKGQSDTQYF. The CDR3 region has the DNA TGTGCCTGGACTAAGGGGCAAAGTGATACGCAGTATTTT.

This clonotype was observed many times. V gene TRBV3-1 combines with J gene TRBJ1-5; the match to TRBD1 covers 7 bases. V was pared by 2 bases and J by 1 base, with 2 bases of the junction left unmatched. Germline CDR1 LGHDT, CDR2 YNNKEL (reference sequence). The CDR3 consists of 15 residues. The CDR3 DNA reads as TGTGCCAGCAGCCAAACAGGGGCCAGCAATCAGCCCCAGCATTTT. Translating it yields CASSQTGASNQPQHF.

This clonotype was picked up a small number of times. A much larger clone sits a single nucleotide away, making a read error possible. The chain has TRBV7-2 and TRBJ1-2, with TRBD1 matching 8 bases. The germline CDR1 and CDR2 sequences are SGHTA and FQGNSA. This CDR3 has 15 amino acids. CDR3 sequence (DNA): TGTGCCAGCAGACGGCCGACAGGGGCAAGCTATGGCTACAACTTC. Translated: CASRRPTGASYGYNF.

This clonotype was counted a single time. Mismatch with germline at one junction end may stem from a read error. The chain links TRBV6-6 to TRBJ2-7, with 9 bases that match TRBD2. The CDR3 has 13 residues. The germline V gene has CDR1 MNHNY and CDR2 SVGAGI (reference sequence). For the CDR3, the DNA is TGTACCAGCAGTACATCAGCGGGGGGCGAGCAGTACTTC. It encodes CTSSTSAGGEQYF.

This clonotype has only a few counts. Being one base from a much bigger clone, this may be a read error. The CDR3 DNA sequence: TGTGCCAGCAGCTTAGGGAGGGGGACTAACGATGGCTACACCTTC. This encodes CASSLGRGTNDGYTF. V gene TRBV7-8 combines with J gene TRBJ1-2; the D gene is possibly TRBD1 (6 bases). Germline V CDR1 and CDR2: SGHVS, FQNEAQ. The CDR3 is 15 amino acids.

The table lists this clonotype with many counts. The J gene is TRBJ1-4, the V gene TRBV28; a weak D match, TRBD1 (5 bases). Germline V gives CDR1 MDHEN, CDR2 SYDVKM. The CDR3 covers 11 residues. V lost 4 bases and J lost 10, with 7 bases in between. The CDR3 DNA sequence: TGTGCCAGCAGTTCGAGGGGAAAACTGTTTTTT. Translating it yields CASSSRGKLFF.

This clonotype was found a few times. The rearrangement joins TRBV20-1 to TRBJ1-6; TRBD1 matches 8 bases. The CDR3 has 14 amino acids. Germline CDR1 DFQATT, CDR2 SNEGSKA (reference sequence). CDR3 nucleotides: TGCGGACAGGGCCGTTCTTCCTATAATTCACCCCTCCACTTT. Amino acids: CGQGRSSYNSPLHF.

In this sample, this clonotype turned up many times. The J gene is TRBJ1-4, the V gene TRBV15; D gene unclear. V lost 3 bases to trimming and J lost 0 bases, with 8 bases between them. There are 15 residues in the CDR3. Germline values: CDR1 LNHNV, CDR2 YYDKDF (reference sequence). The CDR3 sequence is CATSSGDATNEKLFF. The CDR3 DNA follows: TGTGCCACCAGCAGTGGAGACGCAACTAATGAAAAACTGTTTTTT.

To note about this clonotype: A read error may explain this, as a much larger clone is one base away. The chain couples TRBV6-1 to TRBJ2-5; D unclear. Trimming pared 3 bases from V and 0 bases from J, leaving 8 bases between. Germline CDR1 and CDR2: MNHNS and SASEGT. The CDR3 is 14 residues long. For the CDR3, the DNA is TGTGCCAGCAGTGACTGTCAGTACCAAGAGACCCAGTACTTC. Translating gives CASSDCQYQETQYF.

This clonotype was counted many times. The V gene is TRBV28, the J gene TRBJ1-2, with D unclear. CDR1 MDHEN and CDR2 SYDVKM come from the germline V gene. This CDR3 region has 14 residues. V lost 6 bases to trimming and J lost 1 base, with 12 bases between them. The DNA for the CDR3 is TGTGCCAGCAGCGCGCGGGCCCTTAACTATGGCTACACCTTC. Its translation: CASSARALNYGYTF.

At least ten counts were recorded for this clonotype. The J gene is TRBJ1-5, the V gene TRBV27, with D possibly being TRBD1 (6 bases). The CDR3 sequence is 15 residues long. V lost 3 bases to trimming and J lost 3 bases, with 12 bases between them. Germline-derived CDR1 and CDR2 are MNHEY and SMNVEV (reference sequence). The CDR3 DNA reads TGTGCCAGCAGTTTCGACAGGAGACTCAATCAGCCCCAGCATTTT. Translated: CASSFDRRLNQPQHF.

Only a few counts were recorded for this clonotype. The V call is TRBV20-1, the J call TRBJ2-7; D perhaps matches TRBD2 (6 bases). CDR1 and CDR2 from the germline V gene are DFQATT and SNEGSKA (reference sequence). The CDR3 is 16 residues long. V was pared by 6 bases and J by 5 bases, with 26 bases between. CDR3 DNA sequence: TGCAGTGCCCGACTAGGGGATCCCAAGGCCCCCGACGAGCAGTACTTC. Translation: CSARLGDPKAPDEQYF.

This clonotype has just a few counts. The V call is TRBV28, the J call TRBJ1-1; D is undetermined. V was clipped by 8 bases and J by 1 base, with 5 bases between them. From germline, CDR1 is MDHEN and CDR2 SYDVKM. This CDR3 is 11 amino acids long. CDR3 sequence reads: CASAGNTEAFF. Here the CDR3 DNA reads TGTGCCAGCGCCGGGAACACTGAAGCTTTCTTT.